The 18 T cell receptor beta chains in this list originate from one sample, sequenced in a study of cytomegalovirus exposure and HLA in healthy donors. The table came from immunoSEQ multiplex PCR; TCRdb's copy has only in-frame clones and leaves some out. Here the sample spans about 330,000 clones, just over 85% being singletons. Source material: PBMCs. The source is a woman between 18 and 29 years old in good health and CMV-seronegative.

V gene TRBV19 combines with J gene TRBJ2-7, with D tentatively TRBD2 (6 bases). The CDR3 is made up of 15 amino acids. Germline V gene lookup returns CDR1 LNHDA and CDR2 SQIVND (reference sequence). The V gene lost 3 bases and the J gene lost 0 bases, with 12 bases spanning the gap. CDR3 nucleotides: TGTGCCAGTAGTATGAAGGGACTCAGCTCCTACGAGCAGTACTTC. This sequence encodes CASSMKGLSSYEQYF.

The chain carries TRBV28 and TRBJ2-1, with 10 bases matching TRBD2. Per the germline V gene, CDR1 is MDHEN and CDR2 is SYDVKM. With V trimmed by 8 bases and J by 2 bases, 3 bases remained unmatched. The CDR3 length is 14 residues. In DNA form, the CDR3 reads TGTGCCAGCGGACTAGCGGACGCCTACAATGAGCAGTTCTTC. The encoded protein is CASGLADAYNEQFF.

This chain connects TRBV6-6 to TRBJ2-7; 13 nucleotides align to TRBD2. The CDR3 sequence is 15 residues long. In germline, CDR1 is MNHNY, CDR2 SVGAGI (reference sequence). Trimming at V came to 7 bases and at J to 8 bases, leaving 11 bases not matched to a gene. The CDR3 region is CASNPRGLAGSKQYF. The CDR3 coding sequence is TGTGCCAGCAACCCAAGGGGACTAGCGGGAAGTAAGCAGTACTTC.

In this sample, this clone turned up a few times. The chain couples TRBV28 to TRBJ1-3; tentatively, D is TRBD1 (5 bases). The V gene's germline CDR1 is MDHEN and CDR2 SYDVKM. This CDR3 is 12 amino acids long. V was pared by 11 bases and J by 1 base, with 9 bases between. DNA of the CDR3: TGTGCCTACCGGGGGTCTGGAAACACCATATATTTT. It translates to CAYRGSGNTIYF. The whole variable domain, filled in from reference TRBV28 and TRBJ1-3, reads DVKVTQSSRYLVKRTGEKVFLECVQDMDHENMFWYRQDPGLGLRLIYFSYDVKMKEKGDIPEGYSVSREKKERFSLILESASTNQTSMYLCAYRGSGNTIYFGEGSWLTVV.

This rearrangement joins TRBV7-8 to TRBJ2-7, with 7 positions matching TRBD2. CDR3 length equals 13 residues. Trimming at V came to 10 bases and at J to 4 bases, leaving 10 bases not matched to a gene. The V gene's germline CDR1 is SGHVS and CDR2 FQNEAQ. The CDR3 region has the DNA TGTGCCACCCGAGGGCGGGAGTGGTACGAGCAGTACTTC. Translating gives CATRGREWYEQYF.

The V call is TRBV29-1, the J call TRBJ2-1, with TRBD2 identical over 11 bases. This CDR3 comprises 20 residues. V lost 0 bases to trimming and J lost 8 bases; unmatched junction nucleotides: 21. Germline assignment: CDR1 SQVTM and CDR2 ANQGSEA. The CDR3 DNA is TGCAGCGTTGAAGATTGGGGTGGTAGCGGGAGGGCTGGGGCAGGGGATGAGCAGTTCTTC. Translating gives CSVEDWGGSGRAGAGDEQFF.

Written as DNA, the CDR3 is TGTGCCAGCAGCTCGGGACTGGCAGTCTACAATGAGCAGTTCTTC. Residues: CASSSGLAVYNEQFF. The rearrangement links TRBV7-2 to TRBJ2-1, with D tentatively TRBD2 (6 bases). Looked up from germline, CDR1 is SGHTA and CDR2 is FQGNSA. V dropped 4 bases and J dropped 3 bases, with 13 bases sitting between them. The CDR3 sequence is 15 residues long.

The chain is built from TRBV9 and TRBJ1-1; TRBD1 matches 8 bases. Germline CDR1 is SGDLS and CDR2 is YYNGEE. The CDR3 is 15 amino acids. Trimming cost V 2 bases and J 3 bases; bases outside gene matches: 6. DNA for the CDR3: TGTGCCAGCAGCGTCCAGACAGGGGCGGACACTGAAGCTTTCTTT. Amino acid sequence: CASSVQTGADTEAFF.

The chain uses TRBV29-1 and TRBJ2-7; 9 nucleotides align to TRBD1. The CDR3 length is 13 residues. Germline lookup yields CDR1 SQVTM and CDR2 ANQGSEA. V gave up 7 bases and J gave up 0 bases; unmatched junction bases: 4. This chain's CDR3 is CSAKTGGSYEQYF. For the CDR3, the DNA is TGCAGCGCAAAGACAGGGGGCTCCTACGAGCAGTACTTC.

The genes are TRBV4-2 and TRBJ1-5; TRBD1 might be the D (6 bases). The V gene's germline CDR1 is LGHNA and CDR2 YNFKEQ. The CDR3 totals 19 residues. V lost 1 base to trimming and J lost 1 base, with 20 bases between them. The CDR3 protein is CASSQVPSNRVGSNQPQHF. The CDR3 DNA reads as TGTGCCAGCAGCCAAGTACCCTCAAACAGGGTGGGGAGCAATCAGCCCCAGCATTTT.

The rearrangement joins TRBV7-3 to TRBJ1-2; D unclear. The CDR3 runs to 11 residues. The V and J ends lost 8 bases and 3 bases respectively, with 7 bases between them. Germline values: CDR1 SGHTA, CDR2 FQGTGA. The CDR3 nucleotides are TGTGCCAGCGGAGTTGACTATGGCTACACCTTC. Its protein is CASGVDYGYTF.

This clone was observed a single time. Its ends do not fully match the called genes, so a read error is possible. Here the CDR3 reads CASSRTGGQIEDF. DNA for the CDR3: TGTGCCAGCTCCCGGACAGGGGGGCAAATAGAGGATTTT. This chain connects TRBV18 to TRBJ1-5; the match to TRBD1 covers 10 bases. Looked up from germline, CDR1 is KGHSH and CDR2 is LQKENI. The CDR3 is 13 amino acids.

The genes are TRBV6-6 and TRBJ2-7, with TRBD1 matching 7 bases. This CDR3 spans 15 amino acids. Germline V lookup: CDR1 MNHNY, CDR2 SVGAGI (reference sequence). After removal of 0 bases from V and 5 bases from J, the junction contained 7 bases not matched to a gene. CDR3 DNA: TGTGCCAGCAGTTACTCCTTAGACAGGGAACACGAGCAGTACTTC. This codes for CASSYSLDREHEQYF.

The J gene is TRBJ2-2, the V gene TRBV5-1, with 10 bases fitting TRBD2. Germline V gene data show CDR1 as SGHRS and CDR2 as YFSETQ. The CDR3 is 16 residues long. V shed 2 bases and J 3 bases; nucleotides not matched to a gene: 4. As DNA, the CDR3 is TGCGCCAGCAGCTTAGCGGGAGGGCCTGACACCGGGGAGCTGTTTTTT. It specifies CASSLAGGPDTGELFF.

The chain carries TRBV6-6 and TRBJ2-1, with 14 nucleotides matching TRBD2. The CDR3 is 16 residues long. CDR1 is MNHNY, CDR2 SVGAGI, per germline (reference sequence). J lost 9 bases, V lost 4 bases, and 8 bases had no gene match. CDR3 sequence: CASSSGLAGGRGEQFF. CDR3 in DNA: TGTGCCAGCAGTTCTGGACTAGCGGGAGGTAGGGGTGAGCAGTTCTTC.

The chain links TRBV6-5 to TRBJ2-7; TRBD1 matches at 11 bases. V shed 0 bases and J 5 bases; nucleotides not matched to a gene: 6. CDR3 size: 16 residues. Germline assignment: CDR1 MNHEY and CDR2 SVGAGI. CDR3 nucleotide sequence: TGTGCCAGCAGTTACTCGGCTGGACAGGGGGCAAACGAGCAGTACTTC. Translation: CASSYSAGQGANEQYF.

This chain links TRBV27 with TRBJ1-5; 7 bases map to TRBD1. The CDR3 spans 14 residues. In germline, CDR1 is MNHEY, CDR2 SMNVEV (reference sequence). V trimming: 3 bases; J trimming: 3 bases; junction bases outside the gene matches: 2. CDR3 nucleotide sequence: TGTGCCAGCAGTTTTGGGACAGACAATCAGCCCCAGCATTTT. This codes for CASSFGTDNQPQHF.

The rearrangement uses TRBV6-5 and TRBJ2-3; 9 bases line up with TRBD1. V was pared by 0 bases and J by 6 bases, with 7 bases of the junction left unmatched. This CDR3 is built from 16 residues. Germline V gene lookup returns CDR1 MNHEY and CDR2 SVGAGI. This CDR3 reads CASSYSWDRERDTQYF. The CDR3 DNA reads as TGTGCCAGCAGTTACTCGTGGGACAGGGAGCGGGATACGCAGTATTTT.